This T cell receptor beta chain came from a study of tissue T cells after allogeneic stem cell transplantation. Study context: Several unmodified and three CD34-selected T-cell-depleted grafts went to graft-versus-host disease patients.

Data came from immunoSEQ multiplex PCR; TCRdb stores just in-frame clones and leaves some out. The table shows fewer than 2,000 clones, with around 85% occurring only once. The sequencing here drew on liver tissue, taken at autopsy. This TCR derives from a male patient at least 60 years old with steroid-refractory graft-versus-host disease after an allogeneic stem cell transplant. A subset of T cells may come from the graft donor.

The CDR3 reads CASSLGGGNEAEAFF. The CDR3 coding sequence is TGTGCCAGCAGCTTGGGAGGGGGGAATGAGGCTGAAGCTTTCTTT. The chain couples TRBV5-6 to TRBJ1-1; perhaps TRBD1 as D (6 bases). Germline V lookup: CDR1 SGHDT, CDR2 YYEEEE. Trimming cost V 0 bases and J 6 bases, with 15 bases left between them. There are 15 residues in the CDR3. The full variable domain, with the rest looked up from reference TRBV5-6 and TRBJ1-1, is DAGVTQSPTHLIKTRGQQVTLRCSPKSGHDTVSWYQQALGQGPQFIFQYYEEEERQRGNFPDRFSGHQFPNYSSELNVNALLLGDSALYLCASSLGGGNEAEAFFGQGTRLTVV.